The 11 T cell receptor beta chains below were found in one sample sequenced in a study of blood T cell repertoires in COVID-19. Clones were read by immunoSEQ multiplex PCR, and TCRdb kept only the in-frame ones, dropping some. The table records approximately 100,000 clones, 85% of them present only once. Sequencing was done on a sample of peripheral blood. These receptors were obtained from a woman aged 70-85 years with active or convalescent COVID-19.

This chain links TRBV9 with TRBJ1-4; D unclear. This CDR3 is built from 14 residues. Germline values: CDR1 SGDLS, CDR2 YYNGEE. Trimming cost V 0 bases and J 8 bases, with 11 bases left between them. The CDR3 sequence is CASSVDGDGEKLFF. CDR3 nucleotides: TGTGCCAGCAGCGTAGACGGAGACGGGGAAAAACTGTTTTTT.

V usage is TRBV18 and J usage is TRBJ1-5; D is unclear. V was cut by 6 bases and J by 0 bases, with 15 bases left in between. CDR3 size: 16 residues. Germline V gene data show CDR1 as KGHSH and CDR2 as LQKENI. CDR3 sequence: CASSPRASNSNQPQHF. DNA of the CDR3: TGTGCCAGCTCTCCGAGGGCCTCAAATAGCAATCAGCCCCAGCATTTT.

Only one count was recorded for this clone. This chain joins TRBV4-1 and TRBJ2-1; D not resolved. Germline values: CDR1 MGHRA, CDR2 YSYEKL. The V gene lost 4 bases and the J gene lost 2 bases, with 9 bases spanning the gap. The CDR3 loop spans 14 amino acids. Written as DNA, the CDR3 is TGCGCCAGCAGCCGTCCAGATACCTACAATGAGCAGTTCTTC. Translating it yields CASSRPDTYNEQFF.

The chain employs TRBV2 and TRBJ1-4, with D hard to call. The V and J ends lost 4 bases and 0 bases respectively, with 9 bases between them. Germline loops: CDR1 SNHLY, CDR2 FYNNEI. The CDR3 sequence is 15 residues long. The CDR3 DNA reads TGTGCCAGCAGTGTTGAGGGCACAACTAATGAAAAACTGTTTTTT. Encoded protein: CASSVEGTTNEKLFF.

This sequence joins TRBV5-1 and TRBJ1-4, with 11 bases lining up with TRBD1. Germline V gene lookup returns CDR1 SGHRS and CDR2 YFSETQ. CDR3 length: 15 residues. V lost 0 bases, J lost 8 bases, and 3 bases stayed unmatched. The CDR3 coding sequence is TGCGCCAGCAGCTTGGTTGGGACAGGGGGAGAAAAACTGTTTTTT. Its protein product is CASSLVGTGGEKLFF.

The chain couples TRBV30 to TRBJ1-2, with unresolved D. CDR1 GTSNPN and CDR2 SVGIG come from the germline V gene (reference sequence). Deletions cut 0 bases from V and 4 bases from J, with 15 bases between. The CDR3 covers 15 residues. CDR3 loop: CAWSVRAERFYGYTF. The CDR3 DNA reads TGTGCCTGGAGTGTGCGGGCAGAACGATTCTATGGCTACACCTTC.

This clone was found a few times. V usage is TRBV5-1 and J usage is TRBJ2-7; 7 bases align to TRBD1. Germline CDR1 and CDR2: SGHRS and YFSETQ. Trimming removed 5 bases from V and 1 base from J; junction bases left unmatched: 6. The CDR3 has 14 residues. The CDR3 reads CASSVVTGSYEQYF. The CDR3 DNA is TGCGCCAGCAGTGTGGTGACAGGGTCCTACGAGCAGTACTTC.

V gene TRBV28 combines with J gene TRBJ2-5; 12 nucleotides align to TRBD2. The germline V gene encodes CDR1 MDHEN and CDR2 SYDVKM. There are 16 residues in the CDR3. V was clipped by 4 bases and J by 1 base; unmatched bases: 4. This CDR3 reads CASSSGLAGLQETQYF. In DNA, the CDR3 is TGTGCCAGCAGTTCGGGACTAGCGGGCCTCCAAGAGACCCAGTACTTC.

The chain combines TRBV4-2 with TRBJ2-7; 8 bases are a match to TRBD2. Trimming at V came to 0 bases and at J to 0 bases, leaving 7 bases not matched to a gene. The CDR3 has 17 residues. The germline V gene encodes CDR1 LGHNA and CDR2 YNFKEQ. The CDR3, as DNA: TGTGCCAGCAGCCAAGATCTTTTGCGGGGGGCCTCCTACGAGCAGTACTTC. Its translation is CASSQDLLRGASYEQYF.

Comment on this clone: Other DNA sequences in the same sample also yield this CDR3. The J gene is TRBJ1-2, the V gene TRBV5-1, with D perhaps TRBD1 (6 bases). Germline lookup yields CDR1 SGHRS and CDR2 YFSETQ. The V and J ends lost 1 base and 3 bases respectively, with 10 bases between them. There are 14 residues in the CDR3. The CDR3 DNA follows: TGCGCCAGCAGCTTGAGGGGGGGCGACTATGGCTACACCTTC. This codes for CASSLRGGDYGYTF.

V usage is TRBV19 and J usage is TRBJ2-3; 8 bases line up with TRBD2. Per germline, CDR1 LNHDA and CDR2 SQIVND (reference sequence). The CDR3 consists of 18 residues. Unmatched junction bases numbered 15, after V lost 6 bases and J lost 1 base. DNA of the CDR3: TGTGCCAGTAGGAGCCTTTTAGGGCGGGGGGATCGCACAGATACGCAGTATTTT. Translation: CASRSLLGRGDRTDTQYF.